A single sample is the source of the 26 T cell receptor beta chains below, sequenced in a study of blood T cell repertoires in COVID-19. Assay: immunoSEQ multiplex PCR; the TCRdb copy retains only in-frame clones and omits some. The sample shows 200,000 to 250,000 clones, about 85% of them seen only once. The sequencing sample was made of peripheral blood. The receptors were gathered from a young man with active or convalescent COVID-19.

The chain recombines TRBV20-1 with TRBJ1-2; D perhaps matches TRBD1 (5 bases). The CDR3 spans 12 residues. Trimming shortened V by 3 bases and J by 2 bases, and 7 bases separated the two germline ends. Germline CDR1 DFQATT, CDR2 SNEGSKA (reference sequence). The CDR3 sequence is CSASKGNYGYTF. The CDR3 DNA is TGCAGTGCTAGTAAGGGGAACTATGGCTACACCTTC.

As regards this clone: A read error may explain this, as a much larger clone is one base away. This rearrangement joins TRBV7-2 to TRBJ1-2; 7 bases are a match to TRBD1. The CDR3 sequence is 12 residues long. V lost 5 bases to trimming and J lost 8 bases; unmatched junction nucleotides: 5. Germline V gene data show CDR1 as SGHTA and CDR2 as FQGNSA. CDR3 coding DNA: TGTGCCAGCAGCCCGACAGGGAGCGGCTACACCTTC. Translated: CASSPTGSGYTF.

The chain is built from TRBV7-2 and TRBJ1-2; no clear D gene. The CDR3 loop spans 15 amino acids. Germline-derived CDR1 and CDR2 are SGHTA and FQGNSA. V was shortened by 1 base and J by 0 bases, with 9 bases between the two germline ends. CDR3 bases: TGTGCCAGCAGCTTAGACCTTCTAGCTAACTATGGCTACACCTTC. This translates into CASSLDLLANYGYTF.

This clone was recorded a few times. This chain connects TRBV4-1 to TRBJ1-2; TRBD1 is a possible D gene (5 bases). The V and J ends lost 8 bases and 2 bases respectively, with 15 bases between them. Germline-derived CDR1 and CDR2 are MGHRA and YSYEKL. The CDR3 contains 14 residues. The CDR3 coding sequence is TGCGCCAGCGCCTTAAATGGGGGGAACTATGGCTACACCTTC. As protein: CASALNGGNYGYTF.

This chain connects TRBV5-8 to TRBJ1-2, with D possibly being TRBD1 (6 bases). This CDR3 has 16 amino acids. Germline V CDR1 and CDR2: SGHTS, YDEGEE. The V and J ends lost 4 bases and 6 bases respectively, with 22 bases between them. This CDR3 is CASSAGVRYRSDGYTF. CDR3 DNA: TGTGCCAGCAGCGCAGGGGTGAGATACCGTTCCGATGGCTACACCTTC.

This chain uses TRBV5-5 with TRBJ2-3; 8 nucleotides align to TRBD1. CDR3 length: 18 amino acids. The germline V gene encodes CDR1 SGHKS and CDR2 YYEKEE (reference sequence). Trimming at V came to 0 bases and at J to 7 bases, leaving 16 bases not matched to a gene. Here the CDR3 reads CASSLVGFRQGQDHTQYF. The CDR3 DNA reads TGTGCCAGCAGCTTGGTGGGATTTCGACAGGGACAGGATCATACGCAGTATTTT. Variable domain in full (rest from reference TRBV5-5 and TRBJ2-3): DAGVTQSPTHLIKTRGQQVTLRCSPISGHKSVSWYQQVLGQGPQFIFQYYEKEERGRGNFPDRFSARQFPNYSSELNVNALLLGDSALYLCASSLVGFRQGQDHTQYFGPGTRLTVL.

The chain uses TRBV7-6 and TRBJ1-2; 9 bases match TRBD1. CDR3 length: 15 residues. Germline loops: CDR1 SGHVS, CDR2 FNYEAQ. With 1 base clipped from V and 4 bases from J, the junction kept 4 bases outside the gene matches. The CDR3 sequence: CASSLETGGAYGYTF. The DNA of the CDR3 is TGTGCCAGCAGCTTAGAAACAGGGGGCGCCTATGGCTACACCTTC.

This clone has a single count. The sample has other DNA sequences that encode this CDR3 too. The chain combines TRBV3-1 (or the pseudogene TRBV3-2) with TRBJ1-2; D not resolved. Germline V gene sequence: CDR1 LGHDT, CDR2 YNNKEL (reference sequence). V lost 1 base and J 1 base, leaving 4 bases between the germline ends. This CDR3 has 13 amino acids. Written as DNA, the CDR3 is TGTGCCAGCAGCCAAGCCAATAACTATGGCTACACCTTC. Protein sequence: CASSQANNYGYTF.

The CDR3 is CASASSGTSYNEQFF. CDR3 in DNA: TGTGCCAGCGCGTCAAGCGGGACCTCCTACAATGAGCAGTTCTTC. This rearrangement joins TRBV9 to TRBJ2-1, with TRBD2 matching over 7 bases. The CDR3 runs 15 residues. V lost 7 bases to trimming and J lost 0 bases; unmatched junction nucleotides: 7. CDR1 and CDR2 (germline): SGDLS, YYNGEE.

This clone has only a few counts. The chain links TRBV5-4 to TRBJ2-3; D perhaps matches TRBD2 (6 bases). The CDR3 consists of 15 residues. Germline V CDR1 and CDR2: SGHNT, YYREEE (reference sequence). V gave up 2 bases and J gave up 5 bases, with 15 bases separating them. CDR3 protein: CASSFSRGAKDTQYF. The CDR3 DNA reads TGTGCCAGCAGCTTCAGCCGCGGGGCAAAAGATACGCAGTATTTT.

This sequence joins TRBV10-3 and TRBJ2-1, with 13 bases identical to TRBD2. Germline trimming cut 8 bases from V and 6 bases from J; bases unmatched to any gene: 4. This CDR3 has 14 residues. The germline V gene has CDR1 ENHRY and CDR2 SYGVKD. CDR3 nucleotides: TGTGCCATCCTCGGGACTAGCGGGGCCAATGAGCAGTTCTTC. This gives the protein CAILGTSGANEQFF.

This chain uses TRBV9 with TRBJ2-1; 13 bases are a match to TRBD2. J lost 8 bases, V lost 2 bases, and 10 bases had no gene match. This CDR3 is 17 amino acids long. Looked up from germline, CDR1 is SGDLS and CDR2 is YYNGEE. The CDR3 region has the DNA TGTGCCAGCAGCGTCGCGACTAGCGGGGGGACTTTGGATGAGCAGTTCTTC. Protein: CASSVATSGGTLDEQFF.

The V call is TRBV11-2, the J call TRBJ2-5; D possibly corresponds to TRBD2 (6 bases). V lost 0 bases, J lost 7 bases, and 9 bases lay in between. The CDR3 runs to 13 residues. Germline CDR1 reads SGHAT; CDR2 reads FQNNGV. The DNA of the CDR3 is TGTGCCAGCAGCTTAGATCTCGGGGGGACCCAGTACTTC. It translates to CASSLDLGGTQYF.

This clone has a single count. The J gene is TRBJ1-2, the V gene TRBV19; TRBD1 matches 8 bases. This CDR3 contains 15 residues. V shed 4 bases, J shed 1 base, and the junction held 5 bases outside the gene matches. Germline lookup yields CDR1 LNHDA and CDR2 SQIVND (reference sequence). CDR3 sequence reads: CASSTNRGSNYGYTF. The CDR3 nucleotides read TGTGCCAGTAGTACAAACAGGGGGAGTAACTATGGCTACACCTTC.

This clone was picked up one time. The CDR3 region has the DNA TGTGCCAGCACCTCGGGGGTGGGGCCCCTCTATGGCTACACCTTC. It codes for CASTSGVGPLYGYTF. This chain uses TRBV4-2 with TRBJ1-2; tentative D call: TRBD1 (5 bases). The germline V gene encodes CDR1 LGHNA and CDR2 YNFKEQ. This CDR3 has 15 amino acids. V shed 7 bases and J shed 4 bases, with 19 bases lying between them.

This chain connects TRBV18 to TRBJ2-2; TRBD2 agrees at 12 bases. The CDR3 totals 18 residues. Looked up from germline, CDR1 is KGHSH and CDR2 is LQKENI. Trimming took 0 bases from V and 3 from J; bases not matched to a gene: 5. The CDR3 nucleotides read TGTGCCAGCTCACCACCGGGGGGACTAGCGGGTTACACCGGGGAGCTGTTTTTT. It codes for CASSPPGGLAGYTGELFF. Based on the CDR3 plus reference TRBV18 and TRBJ2-2, the full variable domain is NAGVMQNPRHLVRRRGQEARLRCSPMKGHSHVYWYRQLPEEGLKFMVYLQKENIIDESGMPKERFSAEFPKEGPSILRIQQVVRGDSAAYFCASSPPGGLAGYTGELFFGEGSRLTVL.

This clone was seen a single time. V usage is TRBV2 and J usage is TRBJ1-3; the match to TRBD1 covers 7 bases. The trim removed 6 bases at V and 2 bases at J, leaving 13 bases unmatched. This CDR3 comprises 17 residues. Per germline, CDR1 SNHLY and CDR2 FYNNEI. Here the CDR3 DNA reads TGTGCCAGCAGATACACTCAGGGGGTAAGACCTGGAAACACCATATATTTT. Its translation: CASRYTQGVRPGNTIYF.

The chain has TRBV7-9 and TRBJ1-1; TRBD1 might be the D (5 bases). The CDR3 length is 15 residues. Trimming pared 5 bases from V and 3 bases from J, leaving 16 bases between. CDR1 and CDR2 from the germline V gene are SEHNR and FQNEAQ (reference sequence). The CDR3 protein is CASSRHLDRDTEAFF. The CDR3 coding sequence is TGTGCCAGCAGCCGACACCTCGACAGAGACACTGAAGCTTTCTTT.

This chain uses TRBV28 with TRBJ2-5; D may be TRBD2 (6 bases). This CDR3 has 13 residues. CDR1 is MDHEN, CDR2 SYDVKM, per germline. V was shortened by 7 bases and J by 2 bases, with 11 bases between the two germline ends. The CDR3 sequence: CASTRDFQETQYF. Written as DNA, the CDR3 is TGTGCCAGCACCCGGGACTTTCAAGAGACCCAGTACTTC.

The rearrangement joins TRBV7-8 to TRBJ2-1; 8 bases fit TRBD2. CDR1 and CDR2 from the germline V gene are SGHVS and FQNEAQ. V was clipped by 3 bases and J by 7 bases; unmatched bases: 14. CDR3 length: 17 residues. The CDR3 sequence: CASSFPLAGPWRNEQFF. The CDR3 DNA follows: TGTGCCAGCAGCTTCCCCTTAGCGGGGCCATGGAGGAATGAGCAGTTCTTC.

This chain joins TRBV5-1 and TRBJ2-1, with D possibly being TRBD2 (6 bases). Between the trimmed V and J ends, which lost 1 base and 2 bases, there was a span of 13 bases. CDR1 and CDR2 (germline): SGHRS, YFSETQ. CDR3 length: 16 residues. In nucleotides, the CDR3 is TGCGCCAGCAGCTTGTCAGCGGGTAGGACCTACAATGAGCAGTTCTTC. Translating it yields CASSLSAGRTYNEQFF.

The chain combines TRBV5-5 with TRBJ2-7; 9 bases align to TRBD1. The CDR3 contains 15 residues. Per the germline V gene, CDR1 is SGHKS and CDR2 is YYEKEE (reference sequence). V lost 0 bases and J lost 6; bases outside the gene matches: 7. The DNA for the CDR3 is TGTGCCAGCAGCTTGGAAGACAGGGGGGTGATCGAGCAGTACTTC. This gives the protein CASSLEDRGVIEQYF.

The genes are TRBV19 and TRBJ2-1; 9 positions agree with TRBD2. Germline values: CDR1 LNHDA, CDR2 SQIVND (reference sequence). The V gene end was trimmed by 7 bases and the J gene end by 0 bases; junction bases not matched to a gene: 7. This CDR3 has 16 residues. CDR3 DNA sequence: TGTGCCAGTATCGGGCGGGAGGGTTCCTCCTACAATGAGCAGTTCTTC. Its protein product is CASIGREGSSYNEQFF.

As DNA, the CDR3 is TGTGCCTGGAGTGTTTGGACAGATCTCAGGTCCTACGAGCAGTACTTC. Its protein is CAWSVWTDLRSYEQYF. The chain carries TRBV30 and TRBJ2-7; a possible D gene is TRBD1 (6 bases). Trimming took 0 bases from V and 1 from J, leaving 16 bases between them. This CDR3 is built from 16 residues. Germline V CDR1 and CDR2: GTSNPN, SVGIG (reference sequence).

The J gene is TRBJ1-1, the V gene TRBV27; no definite D call. The CDR3 has 15 amino acids. CDR1 and CDR2 from the germline V gene are MNHEY and SMNVEV (reference sequence). The V end was cut by 5 bases, the J end by 3 bases, with 16 bases between. The CDR3 sequence: CASSHTVRRDTEAFF. DNA for the CDR3: TGTGCCAGCAGTCACACCGTTCGGAGGGACACTGAAGCTTTCTTT.

The chain uses TRBV10-3 and TRBJ2-3, with D maybe TRBD2 (6 bases). The V and J ends lost 4 bases and 6 bases respectively, with 14 bases between them. The CDR3 runs to 14 residues. Germline CDR1 is ENHRY and CDR2 is SYGVKD. The CDR3 loop is CAISGGGAADTQYF. CDR3 DNA sequence: TGTGCCATCAGTGGAGGCGGGGCAGCGGATACGCAGTATTTT.